In its sample, the clone carrying this T cell receptor beta chain was seen many times. The antigen remains undetermined. The sample is drawn from a study of glioma-infiltrating T cells. Amplification of TCR alpha and beta CDR3 regions from RNA used iRepertoire nested multiplex PCR. One-step reverse transcription and amplification started from approximately 100-400 ng of tissue mRNA or PBMC total RNA. TCRdb reprocessed the multiplex PCR reads with MiXCR, giving one entry per CDR3 protein. Among about 22,000 distinct CDR3 sequences listed, around 23% were seen once. There are 15 residues in the CDR3. V gave up 6 bases and J gave up 6 bases; unmatched junction bases: 12. The germline V gene has CDR1 MNHNS and CDR2 SASEGT. Study outcomes and limitations: Gliomas, especially low-grade, showed above-expected tissue-blood divergence; non-neoplastic patients showed below.

The sequence was obtained from a human donor with low-grade glioma or glioblastoma, undergoing nonglioma brain surgery, or in good health (not recorded which). The chain is built from TRBV6-1 and TRBJ2-7; 9 bases agree with TRBD1. The sequenced material came from glioma tissue, nonneoplastic brain tissue, or PBMCs (not recorded which). In nucleotides, the CDR3 is TGTGCCAGCAGCCGGAACAGGGGGCAACCGTCCGAGCAGTACTTC. Translating it yields CASSRNRGQPSEQYF.